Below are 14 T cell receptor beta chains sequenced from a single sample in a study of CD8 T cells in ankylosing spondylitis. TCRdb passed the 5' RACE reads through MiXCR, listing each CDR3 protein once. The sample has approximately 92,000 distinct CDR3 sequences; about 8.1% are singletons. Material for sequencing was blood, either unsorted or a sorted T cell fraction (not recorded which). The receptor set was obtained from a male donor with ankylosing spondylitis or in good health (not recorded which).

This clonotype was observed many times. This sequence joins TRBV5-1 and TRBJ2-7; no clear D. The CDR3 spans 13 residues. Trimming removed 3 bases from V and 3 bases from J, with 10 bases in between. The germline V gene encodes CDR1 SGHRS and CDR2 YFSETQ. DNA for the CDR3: TGCGCCAGCAGCTACCAGAGGAACTACGAGCAGTACTTC. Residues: CASSYQRNYEQYF.

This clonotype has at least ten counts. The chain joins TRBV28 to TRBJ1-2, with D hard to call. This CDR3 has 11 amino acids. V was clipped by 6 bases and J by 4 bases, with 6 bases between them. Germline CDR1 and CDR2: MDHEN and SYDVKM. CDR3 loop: CASSEVYGYTF. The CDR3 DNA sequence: TGTGCCAGCAGCGAAGTCTATGGCTACACCTTC.

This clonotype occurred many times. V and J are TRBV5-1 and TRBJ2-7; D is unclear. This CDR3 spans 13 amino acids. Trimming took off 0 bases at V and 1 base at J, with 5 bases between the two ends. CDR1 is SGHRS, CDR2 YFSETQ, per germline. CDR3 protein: CASSLVESYEQYF. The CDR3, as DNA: TGCGCCAGCAGCTTGGTGGAGTCCTACGAGCAGTACTTC. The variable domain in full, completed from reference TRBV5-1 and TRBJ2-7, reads KAGVTQTPRYLIKTRGQQVTLSCSPISGHRSVSWYQQTPGQGLQFLFEYFSETQRNKGNFPGRFSGRQFSNSRSEMNVSTLELGDSALYLCASSLVESYEQYFGPGTRLTVT.

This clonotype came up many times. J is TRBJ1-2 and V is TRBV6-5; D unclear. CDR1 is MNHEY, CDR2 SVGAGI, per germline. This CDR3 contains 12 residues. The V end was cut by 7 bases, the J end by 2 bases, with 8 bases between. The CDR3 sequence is CASTGRNYGYTF. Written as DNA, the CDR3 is TGTGCCAGCACCGGACGGAACTATGGCTACACCTTC.

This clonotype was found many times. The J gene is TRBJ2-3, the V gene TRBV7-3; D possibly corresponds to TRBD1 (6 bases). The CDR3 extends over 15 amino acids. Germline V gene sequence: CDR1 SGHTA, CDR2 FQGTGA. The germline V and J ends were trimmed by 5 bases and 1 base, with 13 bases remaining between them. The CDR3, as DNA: TGTGCCAGCAGCGTCAGGACAGTAGGCACAGATACGCAGTATTTT. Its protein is CASSVRTVGTDTQYF.

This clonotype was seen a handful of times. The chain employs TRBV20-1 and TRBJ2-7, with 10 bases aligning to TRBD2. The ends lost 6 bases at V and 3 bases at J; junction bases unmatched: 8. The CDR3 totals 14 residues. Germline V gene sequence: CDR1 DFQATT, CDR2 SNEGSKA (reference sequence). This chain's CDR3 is CSAPTSGAHYEQYF. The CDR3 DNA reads TGCAGTGCACCCACTAGCGGGGCCCACTACGAGCAGTACTTC.

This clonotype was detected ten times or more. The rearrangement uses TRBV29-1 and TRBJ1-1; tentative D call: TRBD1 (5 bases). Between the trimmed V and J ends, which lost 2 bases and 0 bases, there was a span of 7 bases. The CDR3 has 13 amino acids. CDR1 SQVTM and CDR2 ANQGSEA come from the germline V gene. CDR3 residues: CSVERGLNTEAFF. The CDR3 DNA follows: TGCAGCGTTGAAAGGGGCCTGAACACTGAAGCTTTCTTT. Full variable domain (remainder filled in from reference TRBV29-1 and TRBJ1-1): SAVISQKPSRDICQRGTSLTIQCQVDSQVTMMFWYRQQPGQSLTLIATANQGSEATYESGFVIDKFPISRPNLTFSTLTVSNMSPEDSSIYLCSVERGLNTEAFFGQGTRLTVV.

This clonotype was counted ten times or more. The CDR3 DNA follows: TGCGCCAGCAGCTTGGAAGGGGACAGGGACAATTCACCCCTCCACTTT. Protein product: CASSLEGDRDNSPLHF. This chain joins TRBV5-1 and TRBJ1-6, with TRBD1 identical over 9 bases. This CDR3 comprises 16 residues. Losses at the gene ends were 0 bases for V and 7 bases for J; bases not matched to a gene: 5. CDR1 and CDR2 from the germline V gene are SGHRS and YFSETQ.

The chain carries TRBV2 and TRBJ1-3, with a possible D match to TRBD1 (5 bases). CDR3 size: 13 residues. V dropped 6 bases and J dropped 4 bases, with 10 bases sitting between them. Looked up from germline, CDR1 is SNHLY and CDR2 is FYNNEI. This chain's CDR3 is CASRGTWGNTIYF. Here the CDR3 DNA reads TGTGCCAGCAGAGGGACGTGGGGAAACACCATATATTTT.

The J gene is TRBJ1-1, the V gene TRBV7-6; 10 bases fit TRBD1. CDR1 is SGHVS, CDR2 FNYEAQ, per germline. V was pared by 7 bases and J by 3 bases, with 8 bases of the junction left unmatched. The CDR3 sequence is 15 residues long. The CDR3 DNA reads TGTGCCAGCACCACGAGGGACAGGGGTTACACTGAAGCTTTCTTT. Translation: CASTTRDRGYTEAFF.

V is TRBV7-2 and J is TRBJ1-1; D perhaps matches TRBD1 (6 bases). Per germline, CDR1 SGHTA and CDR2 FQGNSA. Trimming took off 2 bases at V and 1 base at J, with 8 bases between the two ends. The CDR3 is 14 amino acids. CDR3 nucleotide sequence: TGTGCCAGCAGCTTAAGGGGACAGAACACTGAAGCTTTCTTT. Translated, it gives CASSLRGQNTEAFF.

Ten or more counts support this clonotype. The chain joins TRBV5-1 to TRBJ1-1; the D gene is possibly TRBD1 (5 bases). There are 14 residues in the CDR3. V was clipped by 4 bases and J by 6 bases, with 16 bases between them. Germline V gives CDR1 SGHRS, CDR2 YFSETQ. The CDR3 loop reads CASSPMSGTPEAFF. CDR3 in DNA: TGCGCCAGCAGCCCGATGTCCGGGACCCCTGAAGCTTTCTTT.

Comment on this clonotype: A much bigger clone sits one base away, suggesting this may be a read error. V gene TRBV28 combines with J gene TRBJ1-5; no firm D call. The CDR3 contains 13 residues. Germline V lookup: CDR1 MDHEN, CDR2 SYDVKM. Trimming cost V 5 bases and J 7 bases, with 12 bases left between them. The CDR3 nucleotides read TGTGCCAGCAGTCCGATGCCCAGCCAGCCCCAGCATTTT. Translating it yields CASSPMPSQPQHF.

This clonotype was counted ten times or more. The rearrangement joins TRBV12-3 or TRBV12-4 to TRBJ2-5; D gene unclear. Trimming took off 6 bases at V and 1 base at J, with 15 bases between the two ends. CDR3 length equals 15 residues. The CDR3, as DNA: TGTGCCAGCAGAGACGTTGTGCAGCTCCAAGAGACCCAGTACTTC. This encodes CASRDVVQLQETQYF.